This paragraph covers one TCR beta chain sequence. This CDR3 spans 13 amino acids. The germline CDR1 and CDR2 sequences are SNHLY and FYNNEI. Between the trimmed V and J ends, which lost 6 bases and 5 bases, there was a span of 13 bases. These data are taken from a study of shared clonotypes between healthy human individuals. The protocol was immunoSEQ multiplex PCR, while the TCRdb copy is restricted to in-frame clones and leaves out a portion. The profile covers approximately 100,000 clones, with less than 80% appearing a single time and roughly 22% taken by the ten largest. The clonotype originates from a woman in her thirties in good health. This rearrangement joins TRBV2 to TRBJ1-1; no reliable D call. What was sequenced was memory CD8+ T cells sorted from blood. Documented subset: CD45RO+ cells pooled with CCR7-negative TemRA cells. The DNA for the CDR3 is TGTGCCAGCAGGCGGGTTGAAAGGACTGAAGCTTTCTTT. This gives the protein CASRRVERTEAFF.